One and the same sample provided the 7 T cell receptor beta chains below, sequenced in a study of CD8 T cells in ankylosing spondylitis. MiXCR, run by TCRdb on the 5' RACE reads, gives a single entry per CDR3 protein. Seen here are approximately 25,000 distinct CDR3 sequences, roughly a sixth observed once, and the top ten hold approximately 29%. The specimen was blood. The receptor source for this set is a male donor with ankylosing spondylitis or in good health (not recorded which).

This clonotype was recorded at least ten times. The rearrangement links TRBV27 to TRBJ2-7; 10 nucleotides line up with TRBD1. V shed 2 bases and J 4 bases; nucleotides not matched to a gene: 8. Germline lookup yields CDR1 MNHEY and CDR2 SMNVEV (reference sequence). The CDR3 runs 16 residues. Written as DNA, the CDR3 is TGTGCCAGCAGTTTAACCGGGACAGGGGCTTTTTACGAGCAGTACTTC. This codes for CASSLTGTGAFYEQYF.

This clonotype was detected many times. This chain uses TRBV12-3 or TRBV12-4 with TRBJ2-1; 8 bases are shared with TRBD2. The CDR3 sequence is 14 residues long. V shed 5 bases, J shed 8 bases, and the junction held 8 bases outside the gene matches. The CDR3 nucleotides are TGTGCCAGCAGTCCCCTCGGGGGGGGCGATGAGCAGTTCTTC. Protein sequence: CASSPLGGGDEQFF.

This clonotype occurred many times. V is TRBV6-6 and J is TRBJ2-1, with TRBD2 matching 8 bases. The J segment lost 8 bases and the V segment lost 6 bases, leaving 9 bases of the junction unmatched. In germline, CDR1 is MNHNY, CDR2 SVGAGI (reference sequence). This CDR3 spans 14 amino acids. The CDR3 spells CASSLTGGSHEQFF. DNA of the CDR3: TGTGCCAGCAGCTTGACGGGAGGGTCGCATGAGCAGTTCTTC.

This clonotype appeared a few times. The chain is built from TRBV9 and TRBJ2-1, with a weak D call TRBD2 (6 bases). The CDR3 spans 12 residues. Trimming removed 3 bases at V and 9 bases at J, with 10 bases between. The germline V gene has CDR1 SGDLS and CDR2 YYNGEE. The CDR3 nucleotides read TGTGCCAGCAGCGGTACGACTAGTGAGCAGTTCTTC. Residues: CASSGTTSEQFF.

This CDR3 is CASSPGGTTTDEQFF. For the CDR3, the DNA is TGTGCCAGCTCACCGGGCGGGACTACGACCGATGAGCAGTTCTTC. V is TRBV18 and J is TRBJ2-1; 7 bases fit TRBD2. The CDR3 runs to 15 residues. Germline V gene sequence: CDR1 KGHSH, CDR2 LQKENI. Unmatched junction bases numbered 10, after V lost 3 bases and J lost 8 bases.

This clonotype was detected many times. The chain recombines TRBV5-1 with TRBJ2-1; perhaps TRBD1 as D (6 bases). V lost 0 bases and J 5 bases, leaving 9 bases between the germline ends. Germline V lookup: CDR1 SGHRS, CDR2 YFSETQ. The CDR3 has 14 residues. The CDR3 protein is CASSLGQADNEQFF. CDR3 nucleotides: TGCGCCAGCAGCTTGGGACAGGCTGACAATGAGCAGTTCTTC.

The rearrangement joins TRBV4-2 to TRBJ2-7, with 12 positions matching TRBD2. Losses at the gene ends were 4 bases for V and 3 bases for J; bases not matched to a gene: 4. The CDR3 is 15 residues long. The germline V gene has CDR1 LGHNA and CDR2 YNFKEQ. CDR3 DNA: TGTGCCAGCAGCCCCTTGACTAGCGGGAGCTACGAGCAGTACTTC. This encodes CASSPLTSGSYEQYF.